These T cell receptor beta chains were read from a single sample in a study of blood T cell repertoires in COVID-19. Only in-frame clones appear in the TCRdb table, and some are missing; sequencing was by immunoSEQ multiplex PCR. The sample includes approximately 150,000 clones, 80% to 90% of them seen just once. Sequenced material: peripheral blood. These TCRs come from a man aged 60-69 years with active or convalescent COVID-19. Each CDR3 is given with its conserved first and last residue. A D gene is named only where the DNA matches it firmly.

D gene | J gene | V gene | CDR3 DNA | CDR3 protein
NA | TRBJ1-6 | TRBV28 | TGTGCCAGCACCTGGGGCAGGGGAGTTAATTCACCCCTCCACTTT | CASTWGRGVNSPLHF
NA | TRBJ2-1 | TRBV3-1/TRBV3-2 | TGTGCCAGCAGCCAAGATGTCCTAGCGCCCTACAATGAGCAGTTCTTC | CASSQDVLAPYNEQFF
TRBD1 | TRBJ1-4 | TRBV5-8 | TGTGCCAGCAGCTTGCTCATTGGGACAGGGATACTCCCAACTAATGAAAAACTGTTTTTT | CASSLLIGTGILPTNEKLFF
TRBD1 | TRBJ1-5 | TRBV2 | TGTGCCAGCAGTGTCGGACAGGGTAATCAGCCCCAGCATTTT | CASSVGQGNQPQHF
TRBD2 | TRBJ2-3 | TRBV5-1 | TGCGCCAGCACCCCCCGGGGGGGGCAGGTAGATACGCAGTATTTT | CASTPRGGQVDTQYF
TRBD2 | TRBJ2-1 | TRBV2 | TGTGCCAGCAGGGCCTTAGCGGGACCCAATGAGCAGTTCTTC | CASRALAGPNEQFF
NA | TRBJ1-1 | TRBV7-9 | TGTGCCAGCAGGACAAGATCGGGGATGAACACTGAAGCTTTCTTT | CASRTRSGMNTEAFF
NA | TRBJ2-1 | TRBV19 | TGTGCCAGTAGTACTACTAGCTCCGGAGGGATAAGTGAGCAGTTCTTC | CASSTTSSGGISEQFF
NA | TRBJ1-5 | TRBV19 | TGTGCCAGTAGCCCAGGGTTGACGAGCAATCAGCCCCAGCATTTT | CASSPGLTSNQPQHF
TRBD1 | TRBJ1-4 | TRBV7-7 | TGTGCTAGCAGCTCGGGACAGGGGTGGGGTGAAAAACTGTTTTTT | CASSSGQGWGEKLFF
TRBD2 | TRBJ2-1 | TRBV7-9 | TGTGCCAGCAGCGCCAGGACTAGCGGGGGCCAGGAGCAGTTCTTC | CASSARTSGGQEQFF
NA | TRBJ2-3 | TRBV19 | TGTGCCAGTAGGGGGCATTCCACAGATACGCAGTATTTT | CASRGHSTDTQYF
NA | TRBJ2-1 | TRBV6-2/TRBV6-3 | TGTGCCAGTAGTGCGGGGTTCTCGTACAATGAGCAGTTCTTC | CASSAGFSYNEQFF
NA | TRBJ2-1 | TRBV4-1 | TGCGCCAGCAGCCAAGACTGGCGGGCCAATGAGCAGTTCTTC | CASSQDWRANEQFF